These 15 T cell receptor beta chains came from one sample sequenced in a study of brain T cells in children with intractable seizures. Clones were read by immunoSEQ multiplex PCR, and TCRdb kept only the in-frame ones, dropping some. The top ten hold under 7.5% of the sample, which has around 20,000 clones, 90% to 95% seen once. The sample was peripheral blood, taken at surgery. The source is a boy younger than 18 with focal cortical dysplasia and intractable seizures.

The V call is TRBV7-9, the J call TRBJ2-7, with D perhaps TRBD2 (5 bases). This CDR3 has 12 amino acids. Germline lookup yields CDR1 SEHNR and CDR2 FQNEAQ (reference sequence). Trimming removed 4 bases from V and 4 bases from J, with 8 bases in between. The CDR3 DNA reads TGTGCCAGCAGCTCAGAGGGTTACGAGCAGTACTTC. Translating it yields CASSSEGYEQYF.

The genes are TRBV19 and TRBJ2-2, with TRBD2 matching over 8 bases. This CDR3 is built from 15 residues. J lost 4 bases, V lost 5 bases, and 6 bases had no gene match. From germline, CDR1 is LNHDA and CDR2 SQIVND (reference sequence). CDR3 residues: CASSLLAGLTGELFF. The DNA for the CDR3 is TGTGCCAGTAGTCTCCTAGCGGGCCTCACCGGGGAGCTGTTTTTT.

The genes are TRBV7-9 and TRBJ1-2, with TRBD1 identical over 10 bases. V was pared by 5 bases and J by 6 bases, with 6 bases of the junction left unmatched. This CDR3 is built from 14 residues. Germline V CDR1 and CDR2: SEHNR, FQNEAQ (reference sequence). The CDR3 sequence: CASSVGDRGHGYTF. CDR3 nucleotide sequence: TGTGCCAGCAGCGTCGGGGACAGGGGCCATGGCTACACCTTC.

The chain employs TRBV6-4 and TRBJ2-1; 13 nucleotides align to TRBD2. The CDR3 totals 15 residues. Trimming removed 2 bases from V and 6 bases from J; junction bases left unmatched: 1. Germline CDR1 and CDR2: MRHNA and SNTAGT. CDR3 amino acids: CASSDTSGGANEQFF. The DNA of the CDR3 is TGTGCCAGCAGTGACACTAGCGGGGGGGCCAATGAGCAGTTCTTC.

The chain carries TRBV2 and TRBJ1-2; D not certain. In germline, CDR1 is SNHLY, CDR2 FYNNEI. The CDR3 has 14 amino acids. V shed 2 bases and J shed 4 bases, with 11 bases lying between them. This CDR3 reads CASSEWVTAYGYTF. CDR3 DNA: TGTGCCAGCAGTGAATGGGTCACAGCCTATGGCTACACCTTC.

The J gene is TRBJ1-5, the V gene TRBV6-5; TRBD1 aligns across 9 bases. The CDR3 contains 15 residues. Trimming at V came to 6 bases and at J to 6 bases, leaving 9 bases not matched to a gene. Germline assignment: CDR1 MNHEY and CDR2 SVGAGI. CDR3 loop: CASRLRQGVFQPQHF. CDR3 bases: TGTGCCAGCAGACTCCGACAGGGGGTGTTTCAGCCCCAGCATTTT.

This chain uses TRBV7-9 with TRBJ2-3; the D gene is possibly TRBD2 (5 bases). The CDR3 runs to 12 residues. Trimming took 2 bases from V and 8 from J, leaving 8 bases between them. CDR1 is SEHNR, CDR2 FQNEAQ, per germline (reference sequence). The CDR3 loop is CASSLTGITQYF. CDR3 nucleotide sequence: TGTGCCAGCAGCTTAACCGGGATTACGCAGTATTTT.

V is TRBV2 and J is TRBJ2-1; D gene unclear. The CDR3 runs 16 residues. Germline values: CDR1 SNHLY, CDR2 FYNNEI. V was shortened by 0 bases and J by 8 bases, with 17 bases between the two germline ends. Here the CDR3 reads CASSEAVVTLRDEQFF. CDR3 bases: TGTGCCAGCAGTGAAGCAGTTGTTACACTCAGAGATGAGCAGTTCTTC.

V gene TRBV15 combines with J gene TRBJ1-2; D perhaps matches TRBD1 (5 bases). The CDR3 extends over 16 amino acids. Per germline, CDR1 LNHNV and CDR2 YYDKDF (reference sequence). The ends were cut back, 0 bases at V and 3 bases at J, with 14 bases in the middle. This chain's CDR3 is CATSRDATVTYYGYTF. DNA for the CDR3: TGTGCCACCAGCAGAGACGCGACAGTAACCTACTATGGCTACACCTTC.

The chain has TRBV7-3 and TRBJ2-5, with D possibly TRBD2 on 7 matching bases. This CDR3 region has 14 residues. With 5 bases removed from V and 3 bases from J, the gap between germline ends came to 13 bases. The germline V gene encodes CDR1 SGHTA and CDR2 FQGTGA. Here the CDR3 reads CASSPSGGEETQYF. The CDR3, as DNA: TGTGCCAGCAGCCCCTCGGGGGGCGAAGAGACCCAGTACTTC.

CDR3 protein: CSVEDPLNTGELFF. The CDR3 DNA sequence: TGCAGCGTTGAAGATCCCCTGAACACCGGGGAGCTGTTTTTT. V is TRBV29-1 and J is TRBJ2-2, with unresolved D. Trimming took 0 bases from V and 1 from J, leaving 6 bases between them. This CDR3 spans 14 amino acids. Germline CDR1 and CDR2: SQVTM and ANQGSEA.

This clone was detected a few times. The rearrangement uses TRBV30 and TRBJ2-1; no firm D call. The CDR3 totals 13 residues. V gave up 1 base and J gave up 6 bases, with 10 bases separating them. Germline loops: CDR1 GTSNPN, CDR2 SVGIG (reference sequence). The CDR3 region is CAWSGGNINEQFF. CDR3 sequence (DNA): TGTGCCTGGAGTGGTGGGAACATCAATGAGCAGTTCTTC. The full variable domain, rest sourced from reference TRBV30 and TRBJ2-1, is SQTIHQWPATLVQPVGSPLSLECTVEGTSNPNLYWYRQAAGRGLQLLFYSVGIGQISSEVPQNLSASRPQDRQFILSSKKLLLSDSGFYLCAWSGGNINEQFFGPGTRLTVL.

Written as DNA, the CDR3 is TGTGCCAGCAGCTCCCTTCGGGGGGTTCGCACCGGGGAGCTGTTTTTT. Translated, it gives CASSSLRGVRTGELFF. This rearrangement joins TRBV7-2 to TRBJ2-2; 7 bases agree with TRBD2. Germline V gene lookup returns CDR1 SGHTA and CDR2 FQGNSA. This CDR3 spans 16 amino acids. The J segment lost 4 bases and the V segment lost 4 bases, leaving 9 bases of the junction unmatched.

This chain links TRBV14 with TRBJ2-3; the match to TRBD2 covers 11 bases. The CDR3 is 18 amino acids. The germline CDR1 and CDR2 sequences are SGHDN and FVKESK. Trimming took 0 bases from V and 6 from J; bases not matched to a gene: 11. The CDR3: CASSQDRSSGRALDTQYF. CDR3 nucleotides: TGTGCCAGCAGCCAAGATCGTAGTAGCGGGAGGGCCCTCGATACGCAGTATTTT.

The chain has TRBV13 and TRBJ1-4; D possibly corresponds to TRBD1 (5 bases). Germline loops: CDR1 PRHDT, CDR2 FYEKMQ (reference sequence). The CDR3 sequence is 14 residues long. V was pared by 5 bases and J by 6 bases, with 13 bases between. CDR3 sequence: CASSPGRSYEKLFF. The CDR3 coding sequence is TGTGCCAGCAGCCCGGGACGGAGTTATGAAAAACTGTTTTTT.